The 28 T cell receptor beta chains presented below share a single source sample, sequenced in a study of blood T cell repertoires in COVID-19 (dated by TCRdb to 2020 to 2022). Library method: the immunoSEQ multiplex PCR assay. Sourced from immuneACCESS, this table was stored by TCRdb with only in-frame sequences that have V and J called. A share of the clones is absent; for the studies checked, an unresolved V gene accounts for under half, and the remainder has no known explanation. The sample table lists about 410,000 clones, around nine tenths of them with a count of one. The ten largest clonotypes hold around 1.5% of the sample. Sequencing used peripheral blood. These receptors came from a woman in her thirties or forties with COVID-19, enrolled during active disease.

This clone has a handful of counts. V usage is TRBV5-4 and J usage is TRBJ2-1; no clear D. This CDR3 contains 12 residues. Trimming cost V 2 bases and J 5 bases, with 5 bases left between them. Germline V gene lookup returns CDR1 SGHNT and CDR2 YYREEE (reference sequence). In DNA, the CDR3 is TGTGCCAGCAGCTTCCTAGACAATGAGCAGTTCTTC. This codes for CASSFLDNEQFF.

The chain carries TRBV7-3 and TRBJ2-1; D might be TRBD2 (6 bases). CDR3 size: 15 residues. Trimming left V 2 bases short and J 2 bases short, with 10 bases between. In germline, CDR1 is SGHTA, CDR2 FQGTGA. CDR3 sequence reads: CASSLQVAAYNEQFF. The CDR3 DNA reads as TGTGCCAGCAGCTTACAGGTAGCGGCCTACAATGAGCAGTTCTTC.

V usage is TRBV6-5 and J usage is TRBJ1-1; 8 bases fit TRBD1. V was pared by 6 bases and J by 1 base, with 1 base of the junction left unmatched. CDR3 length: 13 amino acids. Germline lookup yields CDR1 MNHEY and CDR2 SVGAGI. CDR3 in amino acids: CASRDRANTEAFF. The CDR3 DNA is TGTGCCAGCAGGGACAGGGCGAACACTGAAGCTTTCTTT.

The chain links TRBV19 to TRBJ2-3, with D possibly TRBD2 on 6 matching bases. This CDR3 has 15 amino acids. From germline, CDR1 is LNHDA and CDR2 SQIVND (reference sequence). With 6 bases removed from V and 2 bases from J, the gap between germline ends came to 15 bases. CDR3: CASSPGLRNTDTQYF. As DNA, the CDR3 is TGTGCCAGTAGCCCGGGACTTCGGAACACAGATACGCAGTATTTT.

The rearrangement links TRBV9 to TRBJ1-1; D is uncertain. V shed 3 bases and J shed 0 bases, with 9 bases lying between them. Germline CDR1 is SGDLS and CDR2 is YYNGEE. The CDR3 is 14 amino acids. The CDR3 region is CASSANAMNTEAFF. In nucleotides, the CDR3 is TGTGCCAGCAGCGCTAACGCAATGAACACTGAAGCTTTCTTT.

This chain links TRBV7-2 with TRBJ2-5; D possibly corresponds to TRBD1 (6 bases). CDR1 and CDR2 (germline): SGHTA, FQGNSA. V was clipped by 5 bases and J by 4 bases, with 14 bases between them. This CDR3 contains 14 residues. The CDR3 here is CASSPDQGSETQYF. The CDR3 DNA reads as TGTGCCAGCAGCCCTGACCAGGGGTCAGAGACCCAGTACTTC.

The chain has TRBV30 and TRBJ1-1, with TRBD1 identical over 8 bases. CDR3 size: 16 residues. Germline CDR1 GTSNPN, CDR2 SVGIG (reference sequence). Trimming took 0 bases from V and 4 from J; bases not matched to a gene: 10. Here the CDR3 reads CAWSVGGQGFFTEAFF. The CDR3 region has the DNA TGTGCCTGGAGTGTAGGAGGACAGGGCTTCTTCACTGAAGCTTTCTTT.

The chain employs TRBV7-8 and TRBJ2-2, with 9 nucleotides matching TRBD1. The V segment lost 0 bases and the J segment 0 bases; nucleotides outside the gene matches: 8. Germline V CDR1 and CDR2: SGHVS, FQNEAQ. The CDR3 length is 19 residues. The DNA for the CDR3 is TGTGCCAGCAGCTTAGCAGGACAGGGGTACGGCGCGAACACCGGGGAGCTGTTTTTT. Translating it yields CASSLAGQGYGANTGELFF.

This clone was counted once. This chain uses TRBV10-3 with TRBJ1-5, with TRBD1 matching 7 bases. The CDR3 loop spans 16 amino acids. Germline loops: CDR1 ENHRY, CDR2 SYGVKD. V dropped 0 bases and J dropped 4; count of bases not matched to a gene: 6. The CDR3 reads CAISESRDSGNQPQHF. CDR3 bases: TGTGCCATCAGTGAGTCCCGGGACAGCGGAAATCAGCCCCAGCATTTT.

The chain links TRBV5-6 to TRBJ2-7, with D possibly matching TRBD2 (6 bases). Trimming pared 5 bases from V and 1 base from J, leaving 10 bases between. The CDR3 consists of 13 residues. Germline V gene sequence: CDR1 SGHDT, CDR2 YYEEEE. The CDR3: CASRWGVSYEQYF. The CDR3 DNA sequence: TGTGCCAGCAGGTGGGGGGTGTCCTACGAGCAGTACTTC.

This clone was recorded only once. The chain has TRBV7-9 and TRBJ1-1; D ambiguous. Trimming stripped 2 bases from V and 4 bases from J, with 8 bases between. Germline loops: CDR1 SEHNR, CDR2 FQNEAQ (reference sequence). CDR3 size: 13 residues. In DNA, the CDR3 is TGTGCCAGCAGCTTAACGGGTGGCACTGAAGCTTTCTTT. This sequence encodes CASSLTGGTEAFF.

This clone was seen only once. V usage is TRBV28 and J usage is TRBJ1-2; unclear D gene. Germline V gives CDR1 MDHEN, CDR2 SYDVKM. The V gene lost 5 bases and the J gene lost 4 bases, with 8 bases spanning the gap. The CDR3 consists of 12 residues. The CDR3 sequence: CASSAFSYGYTF. The CDR3 bases are TGTGCCAGCAGTGCCTTCAGCTATGGCTACACCTTC.

The chain carries TRBV19 and TRBJ2-5; 9 positions match TRBD1. V lost 4 bases to trimming and J lost 5 bases; unmatched junction nucleotides: 5. The CDR3 is 14 residues long. Per germline, CDR1 LNHDA and CDR2 SQIVND (reference sequence). This chain's CDR3 is CASSTGQGGETQYF. The CDR3 region has the DNA TGTGCCAGTAGTACGGGACAGGGCGGGGAGACCCAGTACTTC.

On this clone itself: This sample also contains other DNA sequences that code for the same CDR3. V is TRBV28 and J is TRBJ1-5; D gene ambiguous. Per germline, CDR1 MDHEN and CDR2 SYDVKM. V was trimmed by 1 base and J by 2 bases, leaving 3 bases between them. The CDR3 loop spans 13 amino acids. The CDR3: CASSLLGNQPQHF. The CDR3 DNA follows: TGTGCCAGCAGTTTATTAGGCAATCAGCCCCAGCATTTT. Filled out from reference TRBV28 and TRBJ1-5, the complete variable domain reads DVKVTQSSRYLVKRTGEKVFLECVQDMDHENMFWYRQDPGLGLRLIYFSYDVKMKEKGDIPEGYSVSREKKERFSLILESASTNQTSMYLCASSLLGNQPQHFGDGTRLSIL.

This clone came up a few times. The chain uses TRBV4-3 and TRBJ1-4; 12 bases map to TRBD1. CDR1 and CDR2 (germline): LGHNA, YSLEER. The junction had 4 bases not matched to a gene; V was cut back by 0 bases and J by 8 bases. The CDR3 covers 16 residues. In nucleotides, the CDR3 is TGCGCCAGCAGCCAAGAGTCGGGGACAGGGGGCGAAAAACTGTTTTTT. It codes for CASSQESGTGGEKLFF.

In this sample, this clone turned up once. The chain employs TRBV7-2 and TRBJ1-1; TRBD1 agrees at 7 bases. Germline loops: CDR1 SGHTA, CDR2 FQGNSA. J lost 6 bases, V lost 4 bases, and 8 bases had no gene match. The CDR3 extends over 14 amino acids. CDR3 loop: CASSSWGQSSEAFF. In DNA form, the CDR3 reads TGTGCCAGCAGCTCATGGGGACAGTCGTCTGAAGCTTTCTTT. Filled out from reference TRBV7-2 and TRBJ1-1, the complete variable domain reads GAGVSQSPSNKVTEKGKDVELRCDPISGHTALYWYRQSLGQGLEFLIYFQGNSAPDKSGLPSDRFSAERTGGSVSTLTIQRTQQEDSAVYLCASSSWGQSSEAFFGQGTRLTVV.

This chain connects TRBV27 to TRBJ1-6, with TRBD1 matching over 9 bases. V lost 5 bases, J lost 10 bases, and 12 bases stayed unmatched. The CDR3 is made up of 16 amino acids. Germline-derived CDR1 and CDR2 are MNHEY and SMNVEV (reference sequence). The CDR3 protein is CASSLRPGQGPSPLHF. CDR3 DNA: TGTGCCAGCAGTCTAAGACCGGGACAGGGACCGTCACCCCTCCACTTT.

This clone has just a few counts. The chain has TRBV19 and TRBJ1-2; 8 positions agree with TRBD1. V trimming: 0 bases; J trimming: 2 bases; junction bases outside the gene matches: 2. Germline CDR1 LNHDA, CDR2 SQIVND (reference sequence). The CDR3 consists of 15 residues. This CDR3 reads CASSIEGQGNYGYTF. The CDR3 DNA follows: TGTGCCAGTAGTATAGAAGGACAGGGAAACTATGGCTACACCTTC.

The V and J genes are TRBV7-3 and TRBJ2-1; 10 bases are a match to TRBD2. The junction had 9 bases not matched to a gene; V was cut back by 3 bases and J by 1 base. The germline V gene has CDR1 SGHTA and CDR2 FQGTGA. The CDR3 consists of 18 residues. DNA for the CDR3: TGTGCCAGCAGCTTCGTGCCCCGGACTAGCGGTTCCTACAATGAGCAGTTCTTC. This translates into CASSFVPRTSGSYNEQFF.

V and J are TRBV7-6 and TRBJ1-2; maybe TRBD1 (5 bases). V lost 1 base to trimming and J lost 4 bases, with 13 bases between them. From germline, CDR1 is SGHVS and CDR2 FNYEAQ. The CDR3 loop spans 15 amino acids. CDR3 nucleotide sequence: TGTGCCAGCAGCTTAGGGGGCGTTACAGCCTATGGCTACACCTTC. It encodes CASSLGGVTAYGYTF. The full variable domain, completed using reference TRBV7-6 and TRBJ1-2, is GAGVSQSPRYKVTKRGQDVALRCDPISGHVSLYWYRQALGQGPEFLTYFNYEAQQDKSGLPNDRFSAERPEGSISTLTIQRTEQRDSAMYRCASSLGGVTAYGYTFGSGTRLTVV.

V is TRBV3-1 (or the pseudogene TRBV3-2) and J is TRBJ2-1; 14 nucleotides line up with TRBD2. Looked up from germline, CDR1 is LGHDT and CDR2 is YNNKEL (reference sequence). The trim removed 0 bases at V and 8 bases at J, leaving 6 bases unmatched. The CDR3 is made up of 17 amino acids. The CDR3 DNA sequence: TGTGCCAGCAGCCAAGATAGACTAGCGGGGGGGCCCTATGAGCAGTTCTTC. Its protein is CASSQDRLAGGPYEQFF.

This clone has only one observation. The genes are TRBV3-1 (or the pseudogene TRBV3-2) and TRBJ1-1; D unclear. CDR3 length: 14 amino acids. The germline CDR1 and CDR2 sequences are LGHDT and YNNKEL (reference sequence). Deletions cut 5 bases from V and 1 base from J, with 11 bases between. CDR3 in amino acids: CASSWRGPNTEAFF. CDR3 coding DNA: TGTGCCAGCAGCTGGCGTGGGCCGAACACTGAAGCTTTCTTT.

The genes are TRBV30 and TRBJ1-5; D remains ambiguous. Between the trimmed V and J ends, which lost 6 bases and 0 bases, there was a span of 9 bases. This CDR3 has 13 residues. Germline V gene sequence: CDR1 GTSNPN, CDR2 SVGIG (reference sequence). CDR3 coding DNA: TGTGCCTGTGCGAGAGATAGCAATCAGCCCCAGCATTTT. Protein: CACARDSNQPQHF.

The chain is built from TRBV7-8 and TRBJ2-1; D perhaps matches TRBD1 (7 bases). The germline gives CDR1 SGHVS, CDR2 FQNEAQ. The V and J ends lost 5 bases and 7 bases respectively, with 18 bases between them. CDR3 length: 15 residues. This CDR3 reads CASSTQGVAGNEQFF. CDR3 sequence (DNA): TGTGCCAGCAGCACTCAGGGGGTCGCGGGGAATGAGCAGTTCTTC.

The chain combines TRBV28 with TRBJ2-7, with 7 bases that match TRBD1. CDR1 is MDHEN, CDR2 SYDVKM, per germline. CDR3 length equals 12 residues. V trimming: 8 bases; J trimming: 5 bases; junction bases outside the gene matches: 6. The CDR3 DNA sequence: TGTGCCAGCCGAAGAGGGGGCGACGAGCAGTACTTC. Protein sequence: CASRRGGDEQYF.

This clone was seen a single time. V and J are TRBV5-1 and TRBJ1-2, with D unclear. Trimming stripped 0 bases from V and 4 bases from J, with 10 bases between. The germline gives CDR1 SGHRS, CDR2 YFSETQ. The CDR3 is 14 amino acids. CDR3 amino acids: CASSLEGGGYGYTF. CDR3 nucleotides: TGCGCCAGCAGCTTGGAAGGCGGCGGCTATGGCTACACCTTC.

V and J are TRBV29-1 and TRBJ2-1; 12 bases are shared with TRBD2. The CDR3 contains 17 residues. Trimming removed 1 base from V and 0 bases from J; junction bases left unmatched: 4. The V gene's germline CDR1 is SQVTM and CDR2 ANQGSEA. The CDR3 region has the DNA TGCAGCGTTGAAGGGCTAGCGGGGGGGAACTCCTACAATGAGCAGTTCTTC. It specifies CSVEGLAGGNSYNEQFF.

V usage is TRBV7-6 and J usage is TRBJ1-2; possible D gene TRBD1, 6 bases. CDR1 and CDR2 from the germline V gene are SGHVS and FNYEAQ. With 0 bases removed from V and 4 bases from J, the gap between germline ends came to 12 bases. CDR3 length: 15 residues. This CDR3 reads CASSLALGGSYGYTF. CDR3 sequence (DNA): TGTGCCAGCAGCTTAGCGCTAGGGGGAAGCTATGGCTACACCTTC.